Below are 28 T cell receptor beta chains sequenced from a single sample in a study of blood T cells in healthy people across ages. Next came a second PCR, run for about 6 to 12 cycles, which used a sample-barcoded 5' primer along with a J-beta primer mix. MiXCR was run by TCRdb on the 5' RACE reads, yielding one entry per CDR3 protein. The data show hundreds of thousands of distinct CDR3 sequences, less than 35% seen once. The sequenced sample was blood. The receptors here all came from a woman at least 80 years old in good health.

Many counts were recorded for this clonotype. This rearrangement joins TRBV7-9 to TRBJ2-3; D gene unclear. V was pared by 3 bases and J by 0 bases, with 7 bases between. CDR1 and CDR2 from the germline V gene are SEHNR and FQNEAQ (reference sequence). CDR3 size: 14 residues. The CDR3: CASSFPTSTDTQYF. Here the CDR3 DNA reads TGTGCCAGCAGCTTCCCGACTAGCACAGATACGCAGTATTTT.

This clonotype was detected ten times or more. The chain uses TRBV7-2 and TRBJ2-7; 9 nucleotides align to TRBD1. The V and J ends lost 1 base and 3 bases, in that order; junction bases with no gene match: 7. The CDR3 sequence is 16 residues long. Looked up from germline, CDR1 is SGHTA and CDR2 is FQGNSA. CDR3 coding DNA: TGTGCCAGCAGCTTAGGGGGGGGACAGGGATACTACGAGCAGTACTTC. Translation: CASSLGGGQGYYEQYF.

The rearrangement joins TRBV6-5 to TRBJ1-2; TRBD1 agrees at 7 bases. The ends lost 5 bases at V and 7 bases at J; junction bases unmatched: 7. The CDR3 contains 13 residues. CDR1 and CDR2 from the germline V gene are MNHEY and SVGAGI. CDR3 sequence: CASSPPTGSGYTF. In nucleotides, the CDR3 is TGTGCCAGCAGTCCGCCGACAGGGTCTGGCTACACCTTC.

This clonotype was seen repeatedly, ten times or more. This rearrangement joins TRBV7-8 to TRBJ2-1; 10 bases are a match to TRBD2. With V trimmed by 6 bases and J by 7 bases, 9 bases remained unmatched. CDR1 SGHVS and CDR2 FQNEAQ come from the germline V gene. The CDR3 has 15 residues. CDR3: CASSHQRGGGNEQFF. CDR3 coding DNA: TGTGCCAGCAGTCATCAGCGGGGGGGGGGGAATGAGCAGTTCTTC.

This clonotype was seen many times. The chain uses TRBV11-2 and TRBJ2-1, with 13 bases matching TRBD2. The CDR3 totals 15 residues. CDR1 is SGHAT and CDR2 is FQNNGV in the germline V gene. Germline trimming cut 6 bases from V and 10 bases from J; bases unmatched to any gene: 9. The CDR3 reads CASRTTSGGAGEQFF. The CDR3 DNA reads as TGTGCCAGCAGAACTACTAGCGGGGGGGCCGGGGAGCAGTTCTTC.

CDR3 protein: CAITRWPGINLSSYNEQFF. DNA for the CDR3: TGTGCCATCACGCGGTGGCCAGGGATTAATCTCAGCTCCTACAATGAGCAGTTCTTC. The V and J genes are TRBV10-3 and TRBJ2-1, with D tentatively TRBD1 (5 bases). CDR1 ENHRY and CDR2 SYGVKD come from the germline V gene. Between the trimmed V and J ends, which lost 7 bases and 0 bases, there was a span of 25 bases. CDR3 size: 19 residues.

This clonotype was observed at least ten times. The V and J genes are TRBV20-1 and TRBJ1-2, with 7 bases matching TRBD1. The CDR3 is 15 amino acids. CDR1 and CDR2 (germline): DFQATT, SNEGSKA (reference sequence). V gave up 1 base and J gave up 1 base; unmatched junction bases: 6. CDR3 protein: CSARGADRYNYGYTF. CDR3 DNA sequence: TGCAGTGCTAGAGGGGCGGACAGGTATAACTATGGCTACACCTTC.

The V call is TRBV7-9, the J call TRBJ1-3; no clear D. The CDR3 loop spans 13 amino acids. The germline V gene has CDR1 SEHNR and CDR2 FQNEAQ (reference sequence). Trimming took off 5 bases at V and 1 base at J, with 6 bases between the two ends. CDR3 coding DNA: TGTGCCAGCAGCGAGTCGTCTGGAAACACCATATATTTT. The encoded protein is CASSESSGNTIYF.

In its sample, this clonotype was seen a few times. The chain combines TRBV7-2 with TRBJ1-1; D not resolved. CDR1 and CDR2 from the germline V gene are SGHTA and FQGNSA. This CDR3 has 15 residues. V was clipped by 5 bases and J by 0 bases, with 13 bases between them. In nucleotides, the CDR3 is TGTGCCAGCAGCCCTCGTTGGCAACTGAACACTGAAGCTTTCTTT. Protein product: CASSPRWQLNTEAFF. Together with reference TRBV7-2 and TRBJ1-1, the CDR3 gives the full variable domain: GAGVSQSPSNKVTEKGKDVELRCDPISGHTALYWYRQSLGQGLEFLIYFQGNSAPDKSGLPSDRFSAERTGGSVSTLTIQRTQQEDSAVYLCASSPRWQLNTEAFFGQGTRLTVV.

This clonotype was recorded a few times. This sequence may be a read error, since a much larger clone differs from it by one base. This chain connects TRBV7-9 to TRBJ2-4; D is unresolved. The CDR3 totals 16 residues. Germline CDR1 and CDR2: SEHNR and FQNEAQ (reference sequence). The germline V and J ends were trimmed by 4 bases and 13 bases, with 26 bases remaining between them. CDR3 amino acids: CASSSRPRVSYNEQYF. In DNA form, the CDR3 reads TGTGCCAGCAGCTCACGACCGCGTGTGTCCTACAATGAGCAGTACTTC.

This clonotype was counted between two and nine times. A single base separates this from a much larger clone, so it may be a read error. The V gene is TRBV7-2, the J gene TRBJ2-7; 9 nucleotides line up with TRBD1. V was clipped by 6 bases and J by 3 bases; unmatched bases: 6. CDR3 length equals 14 residues. Germline lookup yields CDR1 SGHTA and CDR2 FQGNSA. CDR3 residues: CASSWTGDFYEQYF. DNA of the CDR3: TGTGCCAGCAGTTGGACAGGGGATTTCTACGAGCAGTACTTC.

This clonotype has at least ten counts. This sequence joins TRBV2 and TRBJ2-1; D might be TRBD1 or TRBD2, each matching 5 bases. This CDR3 has 16 amino acids. Trimming cost V 4 bases and J 4 bases, with 17 bases left between them. CDR1 is SNHLY, CDR2 FYNNEI, per germline. The CDR3 DNA reads as TGTGCCAGCAGTGCAAAGAGGGGTCGAACGTACAATGAGCAGTTCTTC. Translation: CASSAKRGRTYNEQFF.

This clonotype appeared many times. The chain joins TRBV10-3 to TRBJ1-2; possibly TRBD1 for D (5 bases). V was shortened by 8 bases and J by 0 bases, with 16 bases between the two germline ends. CDR1 and CDR2 from the germline V gene are ENHRY and SYGVKD. There are 15 residues in the CDR3. The CDR3 DNA reads as TGTGCCATCCCCCAGGGCAATAAAGCTAACTATGGCTACACCTTC. Protein sequence: CAIPQGNKANYGYTF.

The chain is built from TRBV29-1 and TRBJ1-1; 8 bases map to TRBD1. Germline V gene data show CDR1 as SQVTM and CDR2 as ANQGSEA. The CDR3 has 10 residues. The J segment lost 11 bases and the V segment lost 2 bases, leaving 1 base of the junction unmatched. The DNA for the CDR3 is TGCAGCGTTGAAAGACAGGGGGCTTTCTTT. As protein: CSVERQGAFF.

The genes are TRBV20-1 and TRBJ1-1, with 8 bases fitting TRBD1. Unmatched junction bases numbered 3, after V lost 3 bases and J lost 0 bases. The CDR3 consists of 14 residues. Germline CDR1 reads DFQATT; CDR2 reads SNEGSKA (reference sequence). The CDR3, as DNA: TGCAGTGCTAGTCCGGGACAGGTGAACACTGAAGCTTTCTTT. Amino acids: CSASPGQVNTEAFF.

This clonotype was observed at least ten times. The gene calls are TRBV12-3 or TRBV12-4 and TRBJ1-1; weak D call: TRBD1 (6 bases). This CDR3 is built from 14 residues. Trimming left V 6 bases short and J 0 bases short, with 11 bases between. The CDR3 coding sequence is TGTGCCAGCAGCCCGACAGGCGTGAACACTGAAGCTTTCTTT. Translated: CASSPTGVNTEAFF.

This clonotype was found many times. The chain uses TRBV7-9 and TRBJ2-2, with 8 bases fitting TRBD2. V shed 1 base, J shed 2 bases, and the junction held 6 bases outside the gene matches. The length of the CDR3 is 17 residues. From germline, CDR1 is SEHNR and CDR2 FQNEAQ (reference sequence). The CDR3 bases are TGTGCCAGCAGCTTAGGACGACTAGCGATAAACACCGGGGAGCTGTTTTTT. Protein product: CASSLGRLAINTGELFF.

This clonotype has a count of ten or more. The chain joins TRBV14 to TRBJ2-5; possibly TRBD2 for D (5 bases). This CDR3 is 16 amino acids long. V lost 0 bases and J lost 1, with 12 bases in between. CDR1 is SGHDN and CDR2 is FVKESK in the germline V gene. The CDR3 DNA sequence: TGTGCCAGCAGCCAAGATAAGACTGGACTCCAAGAGACCCAGTACTTC. It translates to CASSQDKTGLQETQYF.

This clonotype has at least ten counts. The V and J genes are TRBV12-3 or TRBV12-4 and TRBJ2-5; D tentatively reads TRBD1 or TRBD2 (5 bases each). V was cut by 5 bases and J by 5 bases, with 15 bases left in between. CDR3 size: 14 residues. The CDR3 sequence: CASSGTPRKETQYF. DNA of the CDR3: TGTGCCAGCAGTGGGACCCCCCGTAAGGAGACCCAGTACTTC.

The sample holds many counts of this clonotype. V and J are TRBV7-2 and TRBJ2-3; 8 positions match TRBD2. From germline, CDR1 is SGHTA and CDR2 FQGNSA. V gave up 4 bases and J gave up 4 bases; unmatched junction bases: 13. The CDR3 sequence is 17 residues long. The CDR3, as DNA: TGTGCCAGCAGCTCGCCAGCCCCGGGACTAGTCGCAGATACGCAGTATTTT. Translating it yields CASSSPAPGLVADTQYF.

This clonotype has a count of ten or more. The chain carries TRBV9 and TRBJ2-3; D is uncertain. V lost 0 bases, J lost 2 bases, and 7 bases lay in between. CDR3 length equals 14 residues. Germline CDR1 is SGDLS and CDR2 is YYNGEE. In DNA, the CDR3 is TGTGCCAGCAGCGTAGAGGAAGACACAGATACGCAGTATTTT. It codes for CASSVEEDTDTQYF.

The V call is TRBV12-3 or TRBV12-4, the J call TRBJ1-4; TRBD1 matches 9 bases. The CDR3 has 14 residues. J lost 7 bases, V lost 8 bases, and 8 bases had no gene match. CDR3 bases: TGTGCCAGCGGCGGGACAGGGAGGGCTGAAAAACTGTTTTTT. Its protein is CASGGTGRAEKLFF.

This clonotype was found many times. DNA of the CDR3: TGCAGTGCTAGAGGGATACAGGGACTTCTAATTCAAGAGACCCAGTACTTC. It encodes CSARGIQGLLIQETQYF. V usage is TRBV20-1 and J usage is TRBJ2-5; tentatively, D is TRBD1 or TRBD2 (6 bases each). Per the germline V gene, CDR1 is DFQATT and CDR2 is SNEGSKA (reference sequence). The CDR3 consists of 17 residues. Trimming stripped 1 base from V and 2 bases from J, with 20 bases between.

In this sample, this clonotype turned up many times. The rearrangement uses TRBV10-1 and TRBJ2-3; D unresolved. The CDR3 spans 15 residues. Germline lookup yields CDR1 WNHNN and CDR2 SYGVQD (reference sequence). V dropped 0 bases and J dropped 1 base, with 8 bases sitting between them. The CDR3 DNA is TGCGCCAGCAGTGAGTCGGCACTACGCACAGATACGCAGTATTTT. Its protein is CASSESALRTDTQYF.

This clonotype was seen many times. The V and J genes are TRBV7-2 and TRBJ1-5; the match to TRBD1 covers 9 bases. Trimming removed 5 bases from V and 6 bases from J; junction bases left unmatched: 2. This CDR3 is 13 amino acids long. CDR1 SGHTA and CDR2 FQGNSA come from the germline V gene. The CDR3 here is CASSADRGQPQHF. The CDR3 coding sequence is TGTGCCAGCAGCGCGGACAGGGGTCAGCCCCAGCATTTT.

V usage is TRBV21-1 and J usage is TRBJ1-2. TRBV21-1 is termed a pseudogene. This CDR3 is built from 15 residues. CDR3 in amino acids: CASTKVDSPNYGYTF. The CDR3 coding sequence is TGTGCCAGTACCAAAGTAGATAGTCCTAACTATGGCTACACCTTC.

This clonotype was detected many times. The chain recombines TRBV20-1 with TRBJ2-1; no firm D call. This CDR3 comprises 12 residues. Germline V gene data show CDR1 as DFQATT and CDR2 as SNEGSKA (reference sequence). Trimming removed 3 bases at V and 7 bases at J, with 10 bases between. DNA of the CDR3: TGCAGTGCTAGCGGGCGTCGGAATGAGCAGTTCTTC. Residues: CSASGRRNEQFF.

This chain joins TRBV7-2 and TRBJ2-7; either TRBD1 or TRBD2 may fit D (5 bases each). In germline, CDR1 is SGHTA, CDR2 FQGNSA. CDR3 length: 14 amino acids. V shed 5 bases and J shed 0 bases, with 11 bases lying between them. The CDR3 loop reads CASSDRDASYEQYF. CDR3 bases: TGTGCCAGCAGCGACCGGGACGCCTCCTACGAGCAGTACTTC.